The source of this T cell receptor (beta chain) is a study of T cell repertoires in cytomegalovirus infection. At the level of the study: It can be stated that public TCR beta signatures indicated CMV infection as well as a matching HLA type. Study results and caveats: The study found HLA-C-restricted CMV-specific TCR beta clonotypes dominating the ex vivo response. Using cumulative public TCR beta family frequency, the authors identified those who carried CMV together with the relevant HLA.

To note about this clonotype: No antigen is known for it.

Using its own MiXCR run on the reads, TCRdb lists one record per CDR3 protein. The sample comprises some 590,000 distinct CDR3 sequences, almost 40% of which are singletons, and 48% rests with the top ten. The specimen comprised cultured PBMCs, sampled from culture after CMV antigen stimulation. The clonotype was recovered from a human donor in good health (CMV status not recorded). Some clones in this sample may be carry-over from other donors' samples.

Here the CDR3 DNA reads TGTGCCAGCCCCGGGACTTCCTACAATGAGCAGTTCTTC. Amino acids: CASPGTSYNEQFF. The chain employs TRBV6-1 and TRBJ2-1; D may be TRBD2 (6 bases). The CDR3 is made up of 13 amino acids. Between the trimmed V and J ends, which lost 8 bases and 1 base, there was a span of 9 bases. In germline, CDR1 is MNHNS, CDR2 SASEGT.